The 12 T cell receptor beta chains reported below all come from one sample, sequenced in a study of blood T cell repertoires in COVID-19. Here immunoSEQ multiplex PCR was the method, and the copy in TCRdb shows in-frame clones only, minus some. The data show a few hundred thousand clones, about 90% seen once. The sample taken for sequencing was PBMCs or T cells enriched from blood (not recorded which). These receptors originate from a woman aged 25 to 39 who had recovered from COVID-19.

CDR3 loop: CASSSIAVSNEQFF. The DNA for the CDR3 is TGTGCCAGCAGCTCCATAGCGGTGAGCAATGAGCAGTTCTTC. The chain has TRBV7-2 and TRBJ2-1; possibly TRBD2 for D (6 bases). CDR3 length equals 14 residues. Germline CDR1 and CDR2: SGHTA and FQGNSA. Trimming took 4 bases from V and 6 from J, leaving 13 bases between them.

The genes are TRBV18 and TRBJ2-2; 7 nucleotides line up with TRBD2. This CDR3 region has 17 residues. V lost 2 bases and J lost 4; bases outside the gene matches: 10. Looked up from germline, CDR1 is KGHSH and CDR2 is LQKENI. The CDR3 here is CASSPEGWTSVTGELFF. The DNA of the CDR3 is TGTGCCAGCTCACCAGAGGGCTGGACTAGTGTCACCGGGGAGCTGTTTTTT.

The rearrangement uses TRBV19 and TRBJ2-3; a possible D gene is TRBD2 (6 bases). This CDR3 region has 15 residues. Germline V lookup: CDR1 LNHDA, CDR2 SQIVND (reference sequence). The ends were cut back, 7 bases at V and 6 bases at J, with 20 bases in the middle. The CDR3 DNA reads as TGTGCCAGTAACGCGGGATGGTTGTGGAGCGATACGCAGTATTTT. It specifies CASNAGWLWSDTQYF. The entire variable domain, with the rest obtained from reference TRBV19 and TRBJ2-3, is as follows: DGGITQSPKYLFRKEGQNVTLSCEQNLNHDAMYWYRQDPGQGLRLIYYSQIVNDFQKGDIAEGYSVSREKKESFPLTVTSAQKNPTAFYLCASNAGWLWSDTQYFGPGTRLTVL.

The chain uses TRBV7-9 and TRBJ2-3; possible D gene TRBD1, 6 bases. The CDR3 contains 16 residues. The V and J ends lost 3 bases and 3 bases respectively, with 16 bases between them. Germline CDR1 is SEHNR and CDR2 is FQNEAQ (reference sequence). The CDR3 nucleotides are TGTGCCAGCAGCTTGGGGGCGTACCCCGTAACAGATACGCAGTATTTT. Its translation: CASSLGAYPVTDTQYF.

The rearrangement links TRBV28 to TRBJ2-1; 10 nucleotides line up with TRBD2. CDR1 is MDHEN, CDR2 SYDVKM, per germline. V trimming: 6 bases; J trimming: 4 bases; junction bases outside the gene matches: 6. CDR3 size: 15 residues. In DNA form, the CDR3 reads TGTGCCAGCAGCGAAACTAGCGGGAAATACAATGAGCAGTTCTTC. Its protein is CASSETSGKYNEQFF.

This clone was seen repeatedly, ten times or more. The chain couples TRBV4-2 to TRBJ2-7; the D is unclear. The V end was cut by 0 bases, the J end by 1 base, with 7 bases between. Germline-derived CDR1 and CDR2 are LGHNA and YNFKEQ. This CDR3 has 14 amino acids. CDR3 sequence reads: CASSQEGKSYEQYF. In DNA, the CDR3 is TGTGCCAGCAGCCAAGAGGGCAAATCCTACGAGCAGTACTTC.

This clone was detected only once. The V and J genes are TRBV15 and TRBJ2-1; 10 bases are a match to TRBD2. V lost 5 bases to trimming and J lost 7 bases; unmatched junction nucleotides: 8. Germline V lookup: CDR1 LNHNV, CDR2 YYDKDF (reference sequence). This CDR3 region has 15 residues. DNA for the CDR3: TGTGCCACCAGCGAACGGACTAGCGGAACAAATGAGCAGTTCTTC. Translated: CATSERTSGTNEQFF.

Worth noting for this clone: A read error may account for a junction end that differs from germline. This sample also contains other DNA sequences that code for the same CDR3. The rearrangement uses TRBV2 and TRBJ1-2; no firm D call. The CDR3 is made up of 12 amino acids. Looked up from germline, CDR1 is SNHLY and CDR2 is FYNNEI. CDR3 protein: CASSEARQWYTF. DNA for the CDR3: TGTGCCAGCAGCGAAGCGCGGCAGTGGTACACCTTC.

The genes are TRBV5-1 and TRBJ2-1, with D unclear. Germline lookup yields CDR1 SGHRS and CDR2 YFSETQ. V lost 2 bases, J lost 7 bases, and 4 bases lay in between. This CDR3 is 11 amino acids long. The CDR3 spells CASSFLNEQFF. In nucleotides, the CDR3 is TGCGCCAGCAGCTTCCTTAATGAGCAGTTCTTC. Using reference TRBV5-1 and TRBJ2-1 for the parts outside the CDR3, the full variable domain is KAGVTQTPRYLIKTRGQQVTLSCSPISGHRSVSWYQQTPGQGLQFLFEYFSETQRNKGNFPGRFSGRQFSNSRSEMNVSTLELGDSALYLCASSFLNEQFFGPGTRLTVL.

V is TRBV4-1 and J is TRBJ2-5; no firm D call. CDR1 and CDR2 from the germline V gene are MGHRA and YSYEKL. The CDR3 is 14 amino acids. V lost 0 bases, J lost 5 bases, and 10 bases lay in between. The CDR3 spells CASSQDLAVETQYF. CDR3 bases: TGCGCCAGCAGCCAAGATTTGGCGGTTGAGACCCAGTACTTC.

The V gene is TRBV10-3, the J gene TRBJ1-5, with D tentatively TRBD1 (5 bases). CDR1 ENHRY and CDR2 SYGVKD come from the germline V gene. This CDR3 region has 13 residues. V shed 4 bases and J shed 6 bases, with 10 bases lying between them. CDR3 bases: TGTGCCATCAGTGGGGCAGGGCGTCAGCCCCAGCATTTT. This encodes CAISGAGRQPQHF.

The chain uses TRBV27 and TRBJ1-2, with a possible D match to TRBD1 (6 bases). V lost 0 bases and J 7 bases, leaving 9 bases between the germline ends. This CDR3 has 13 residues. CDR1 MNHEY and CDR2 SMNVEV come from the germline V gene (reference sequence). CDR3 residues: CASSLSLTGGYTF. CDR3 nucleotide sequence: TGTGCCAGCAGTTTATCGTTGACAGGTGGCTACACCTTC.